These 21 T cell receptor beta chains were sequenced from one sample in a study of T-cell memory formation after mild COVID-19. Each CDR3 protein is one row after TCRdb ran MiXCR on the 5' RACE reads. This table has approximately 500,000 distinct CDR3 sequences, about 23% appearing once. Sequencing was carried out using PBMCs or a T cell subset sorted from them (not recorded which). Receptors were obtained from an adult woman who had mild COVID-19 (a few samples of this study predate the infection). Cell type and time point are not known.

The sample holds a few counts of this clonotype. The rearrangement links TRBV6-5 to TRBJ1-3; no reliable D call. V shed 6 bases and J shed 4 bases, with 7 bases lying between them. CDR1 is MNHEY, CDR2 SVGAGI, per germline. The CDR3 has 12 residues. The chain's CDR3 is CASRAVGNTIYF. The CDR3 bases are TGTGCCAGCAGAGCCGTGGGAAACACCATATATTTT.

DNA for the CDR3: TGCAGTGCTAGAGATCGCTGGTACGAGCAGTACTTC. Amino acid sequence: CSARDRWYEQYF. The chain joins TRBV20-1 to TRBJ2-7, with D unclear. Germline lookup yields CDR1 DFQATT and CDR2 SNEGSKA (reference sequence). This CDR3 contains 12 residues. V lost 0 bases to trimming and J lost 4 bases, with 7 bases between them.

V gene TRBV5-1 combines with J gene TRBJ2-7; 11 bases map to TRBD2. Germline assignment: CDR1 SGHRS and CDR2 YFSETQ. The CDR3 has 15 residues. V lost 0 bases to trimming and J lost 5 bases; unmatched junction nucleotides: 4. DNA of the CDR3: TGCGCCAGCAGCTTGGCCGGGACTAGCGGCGACGAGCAGTACTTC. Its protein is CASSLAGTSGDEQYF.

The chain employs TRBV6-5 and TRBJ2-5, with D possibly matching TRBD1 (5 bases). The CDR3 totals 15 residues. Germline V gene lookup returns CDR1 MNHEY and CDR2 SVGAGI. V was trimmed by 1 base and J by 0 bases, leaving 9 bases between them. The CDR3 is CASSYFDSNQETQYF. CDR3 in DNA: TGTGCCAGCAGTTACTTCGACAGTAACCAAGAGACCCAGTACTTC.

The genes are TRBV27 and TRBJ2-7, with D possibly being TRBD2 (6 bases). The CDR3 extends over 14 amino acids. Deletions cut 3 bases from V and 3 bases from J, with 12 bases between. Germline V lookup: CDR1 MNHEY, CDR2 SMNVEV (reference sequence). DNA for the CDR3: TGTGCCAGCAGTTTCCGGGGGAACCTCTACGAGCAGTACTTC. Its translation: CASSFRGNLYEQYF.

V and J are TRBV5-1 and TRBJ1-2; D not certain. Germline V gene sequence: CDR1 SGHRS, CDR2 YFSETQ. The CDR3 consists of 14 residues. Deletions cut 3 bases from V and 3 bases from J, with 12 bases between. Here the CDR3 reads CASSSKGAYYGYTF. The DNA of the CDR3 is TGCGCCAGCAGCTCGAAGGGAGCCTACTATGGCTACACCTTC.

This chain links TRBV20-1 with TRBJ2-5, with D hard to call. The V end was cut by 4 bases, the J end by 5 bases, with 23 bases between. The CDR3 is made up of 16 amino acids. CDR1 DFQATT and CDR2 SNEGSKA come from the germline V gene (reference sequence). The CDR3 spells CSANAPHLGFRETQYF. CDR3 coding DNA: TGCAGTGCTAACGCACCACATTTGGGCTTTCGGGAGACCCAGTACTTC.

This clonotype has more than one count but fewer than ten. The chain combines TRBV5-1 with TRBJ1-4, with D tentatively TRBD1 (5 bases). The CDR3 runs 18 residues. Trimming took off 0 bases at V and 0 bases at J, with 15 bases between the two ends. Germline CDR1 and CDR2: SGHRS and YFSETQ. Written as DNA, the CDR3 is TGCGCCAGCAGCTTGGCCGGGGGACGAACGGCAACTAATGAAAAACTGTTTTTT. This sequence encodes CASSLAGGRTATNEKLFF.

This clonotype turned up a few times. The chain links TRBV7-2 to TRBJ2-7; D unclear. Germline V lookup: CDR1 SGHTA, CDR2 FQGNSA. V was pared by 6 bases and J by 3 bases, with 12 bases between. The CDR3 length is 13 residues. The CDR3 here is CASSSALGYEQYF. As DNA, the CDR3 is TGTGCCAGCAGTAGTGCGTTAGGCTACGAGCAGTACTTC. Drawing the rest from reference TRBV7-2 and TRBJ2-7, the complete variable domain is GAGVSQSPSNKVTEKGKDVELRCDPISGHTALYWYRQSLGQGLEFLIYFQGNSAPDKSGLPSDRFSAERTGGSVSTLTIQRTQQEDSAVYLCASSSALGYEQYFGPGTRLTVT.

This clonotype turned up a few times. This rearrangement joins TRBV7-9 to TRBJ1-5; a possible D gene is TRBD1 (5 bases). V was pared by 8 bases and J by 3 bases, with 8 bases between. The CDR3 has 12 amino acids. Looked up from germline, CDR1 is SEHNR and CDR2 is FQNEAQ (reference sequence). CDR3 bases: TGTGCCAGCCAGGGAAACAATCAGCCCCAGCATTTT. Its translation is CASQGNNQPQHF.

The V and J genes are TRBV27 and TRBJ2-7, with D perhaps given as TRBD1 or TRBD2 (5 bases each). The CDR3 loop spans 15 amino acids. Between the trimmed V and J ends, which lost 6 bases and 3 bases, there was a span of 18 bases. Germline CDR1 is MNHEY and CDR2 is SMNVEV (reference sequence). CDR3 protein: CASRPSGTYYYEQYF. In DNA, the CDR3 is TGTGCCAGCAGACCCTCGGGGACCTACTACTACGAGCAGTACTTC.

This clonotype was found a few times. This sequence joins TRBV5-1 and TRBJ2-7; 9 positions match TRBD1. V shed 7 bases, J shed 5 bases, and the junction held 10 bases outside the gene matches. The CDR3 extends over 14 amino acids. CDR1 is SGHRS, CDR2 YFSETQ, per germline. The CDR3 loop is CASSKGTGMNEQYF. CDR3 nucleotide sequence: TGCGCCAGCTCGAAAGGGACAGGGATGAACGAGCAGTACTTC.

The sample holds a few counts of this clonotype. The V and J genes are TRBV9 and TRBJ1-3; D gene unclear. Trimming left V 2 bases short and J 0 bases short, with 9 bases between. This CDR3 spans 15 amino acids. CDR1 and CDR2 (germline): SGDLS, YYNGEE. CDR3 amino acids: CASSVDGSSGNTIYF. The CDR3 DNA reads TGTGCCAGCAGCGTGGACGGAAGCTCTGGAAACACCATATATTTT. The full variable domain, its missing parts supplied by reference TRBV9 and TRBJ1-3, is DSGVTQTPKHLITATGQRVTLRCSPRSGDLSVYWYQQSLDQGLQFLIQYYNGEERAKGNILERFSAQQFPDLHSELNLSSLELGDSALYFCASSVDGSSGNTIYFGEGSWLTVV.

This chain links TRBV7-9 with TRBJ1-2; D is uncertain. CDR1 is SEHNR, CDR2 FQNEAQ, per germline (reference sequence). The CDR3 totals 13 residues. Trimming left V 1 base short and J 8 bases short, with 11 bases between. The DNA for the CDR3 is TGTGCCAGCAGCTTAGATGGCCACGGGGGCTACACCTTC. It encodes CASSLDGHGGYTF.

This clonotype was observed many times. The chain is built from TRBV7-6 and TRBJ2-5; 7 nucleotides match TRBD2. The CDR3 is made up of 15 amino acids. Trimming took 1 base from V and 7 from J; bases not matched to a gene: 9. Germline assignment: CDR1 SGHVS and CDR2 FNYEAQ. The CDR3 DNA sequence: TGTGCCAGCAGCTTAGACCGGGACTATTACGGGACCCAGTACTTC. Amino acids: CASSLDRDYYGTQYF.

This clonotype was recorded many times. This chain uses TRBV13 with TRBJ2-3; 12 bases align to TRBD1. The J segment lost 6 bases and the V segment lost 2 bases, leaving 9 bases of the junction unmatched. The germline gives CDR1 PRHDT, CDR2 FYEKMQ (reference sequence). The CDR3 runs to 17 residues. The CDR3 spells CASSLSRDRGRRDTQYF. The CDR3 DNA reads TGTGCCAGCAGCTTAAGCCGGGACAGGGGGCGTCGGGATACGCAGTATTTT.

This clonotype has ten or more counts. The V gene is TRBV29-1, the J gene TRBJ2-7; D possibly corresponds to TRBD1 (5 bases). This CDR3 has 12 amino acids. The germline CDR1 and CDR2 sequences are SQVTM and ANQGSEA. Trimming left V 3 bases short and J 5 bases short, with 11 bases between. This CDR3 is CSVDDRGDEQYF. CDR3 DNA sequence: TGCAGCGTTGATGATAGGGGCGACGAGCAGTACTTC.

The chain uses TRBV19 and TRBJ2-3, with TRBD1 identical over 7 bases. The ends lost 4 bases at V and 4 bases at J; junction bases unmatched: 11. CDR1 is LNHDA, CDR2 SQIVND, per germline (reference sequence). The CDR3 extends over 16 amino acids. DNA of the CDR3: TGTGCCAGTAGTAGGGGCAGGGGGAACGGCGCAGATACGCAGTATTTT. Protein product: CASSRGRGNGADTQYF.

This clonotype has only a few counts. V and J are TRBV7-6 and TRBJ2-5; 9 positions match TRBD2. The CDR3 covers 15 residues. V shed 5 bases and J 5 bases; nucleotides not matched to a gene: 9. Looked up from germline, CDR1 is SGHVS and CDR2 is FNYEAQ. The CDR3 reads CASSPIAGVSETQYF. In DNA, the CDR3 is TGTGCCAGCAGCCCTATAGCGGGAGTAAGCGAGACCCAGTACTTC.

This chain joins TRBV2 and TRBJ2-2; D unresolved. The V gene lost 6 bases and the J gene lost 7 bases, with 9 bases spanning the gap. The CDR3 has 12 residues. CDR1 is SNHLY and CDR2 is FYNNEI in the germline V gene. The CDR3 reads CASRALNGELFF. CDR3 bases: TGTGCCAGCAGGGCGCTCAACGGGGAGCTGTTTTTT.

A few counts support this clonotype. The chain is built from TRBV3-1 and TRBJ2-1; 8 bases match TRBD1. V lost 2 bases and J lost 10; bases outside the gene matches: 7. Germline CDR1 reads LGHDT; CDR2 reads YNNKEL (reference sequence). This CDR3 is 14 amino acids long. CDR3 residues: CASSQSGRGREQFF. CDR3 DNA: TGTGCCAGCAGCCAAAGTGGCAGGGGGCGGGAGCAGTTCTTC.